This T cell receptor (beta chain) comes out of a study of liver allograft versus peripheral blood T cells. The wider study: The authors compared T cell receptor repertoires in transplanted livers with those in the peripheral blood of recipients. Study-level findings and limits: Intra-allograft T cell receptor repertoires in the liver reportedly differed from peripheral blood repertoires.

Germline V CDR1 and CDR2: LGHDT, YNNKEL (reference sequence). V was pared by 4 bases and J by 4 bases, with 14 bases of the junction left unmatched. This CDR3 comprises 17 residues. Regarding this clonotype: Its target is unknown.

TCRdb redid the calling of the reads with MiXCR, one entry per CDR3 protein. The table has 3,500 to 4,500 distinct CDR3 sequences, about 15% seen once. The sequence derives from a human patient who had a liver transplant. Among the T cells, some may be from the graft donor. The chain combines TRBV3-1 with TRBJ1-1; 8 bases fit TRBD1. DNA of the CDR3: TGTGCCAGCAGCCTCGGACAGGGCTTGGGGGATTTCACTGAAGCTTTCTTT. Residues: CASSLGQGLGDFTEAFF.